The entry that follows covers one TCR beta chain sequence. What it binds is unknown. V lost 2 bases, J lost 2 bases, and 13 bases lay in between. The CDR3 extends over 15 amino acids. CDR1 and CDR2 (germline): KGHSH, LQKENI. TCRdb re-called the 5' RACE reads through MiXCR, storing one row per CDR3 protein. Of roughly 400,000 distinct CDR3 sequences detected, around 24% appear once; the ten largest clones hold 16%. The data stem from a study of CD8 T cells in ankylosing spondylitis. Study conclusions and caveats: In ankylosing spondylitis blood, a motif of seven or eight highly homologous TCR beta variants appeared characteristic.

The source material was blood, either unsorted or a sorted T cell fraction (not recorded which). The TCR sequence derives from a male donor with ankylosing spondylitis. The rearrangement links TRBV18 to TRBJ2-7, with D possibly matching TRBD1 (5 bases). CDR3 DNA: TGTGCCAGCTCACCAGGGGCTAGGTACACCTACGAGCAGTACTTC. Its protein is CASSPGARYTYEQYF.